These 26 T cell receptor beta chains share one sample of origin, sequenced in a study of T cell clonality in common variable immunodeficiency. Only in-frame clones appear in the TCRdb table, and some are missing; sequencing was by immunoSEQ multiplex PCR. The counts give about 35,000 clones, none of them seen only once; roughly a tenth is held by the top ten. The source material was peripheral blood mononuclear cells. These TCRs come from a person aged 18 to 75 in good health.

Many counts were recorded for this clone. From the germline J gene comes the end of the CDR3, since the read stops 3 residues before it. This rearrangement joins TRBV5-1 to TRBJ2-3; TRBD1 matches at 8 bases. Trimming at V came to 3 bases and at J to 0 bases, leaving 3 bases not matched to a gene. The CDR3 spans 15 residues. CDR1 SGHRS and CDR2 YFSETQ come from the germline V gene. CDR3 protein: CASSSQGGSTDTQYF. The covered CDR3 bases are TGCGCCAGCAGCTCACAGGGGGGAAGCACAGATACG. Using reference TRBV5-1 and TRBJ2-3 for the parts outside the CDR3, the full variable domain is KAGVTQTPRYLIKTRGQQVTLSCSPISGHRSVSWYQQTPGQGLQFLFEYFSETQRNKGNFPGRFSGRQFSNSRSEMNVSTLELGDSALYLCASSSQGGSTDTQYFGPGTRLTVL.

This clone was seen at least ten times. The read terminates 3 residues ahead of where the CDR3 ends, so the germline J gene completes it. The J gene is TRBJ2-3, the V gene TRBV20-1; 9 positions match TRBD2. The CDR3 has 16 residues. Germline trimming cut 0 bases from V and 5 bases from J; bases unmatched to any gene: 9. Germline values: CDR1 DFQATT, CDR2 SNEGSKA (reference sequence). The CDR3 reads CSARDPASGKGDTQYF. The covered CDR3 bases are TGCAGTGCTAGAGATCCGGCTAGCGGGAAAGGAGATACG.

This clone was recorded many times. The read terminates 3 residues before the CDR3 end, so the remaining end is supplied by the germline J gene. The rearrangement links TRBV5-1 to TRBJ1-6; 7 bases align to TRBD1. J lost 5 bases, V lost 0 bases, and 5 bases had no gene match. Germline assignment: CDR1 SGHRS and CDR2 YFSETQ. This CDR3 is 16 amino acids long. CDR3: CASSLEGGTDNSPLHF. CDR3 bases read: TGCGCCAGCAGCTTGGAAGGGGGCACGGATAATTCACCC.

This clone was observed at least ten times. Read coverage stops 3 residues before the CDR3 terminus; the germline J gene supplies the remainder. V gene TRBV5-1 combines with J gene TRBJ1-5, with D possibly TRBD1 on 5 matching bases. Germline CDR1 reads SGHRS; CDR2 reads YFSETQ. V shed 0 bases and J shed 2 bases, with 12 bases lying between them. This CDR3 spans 16 amino acids. The CDR3 bases that were read are TGCGCCAGCAGCTTGGCCTCGGGGGACGGCAATCAGCCC. Protein: CASSLASGDGNQP. The full CDR3 sequence reads CASSLASGDGNQPQHF.

This clone was detected many times. The CDR3 reads CASSQASFSSYEQYF. The covered CDR3 bases are TGCGCCAGCAGCCAAGCGTCGTTTAGCTCCTACGAG. The chain has TRBV4-1 and TRBJ2-7; D is uncertain. The missing CDR3 end, 3 residues past where the read stops, is filled in from the germline J gene. CDR3 size: 15 residues. Per germline, CDR1 MGHRA and CDR2 YSYEKL. With 1 base removed from V and 0 bases from J, the gap between germline ends came to 10 bases.

This clone was detected many times. The read finishes 3 residues shy of the CDR3 end, and the germline J gene is used to complete it. This chain joins TRBV7-9 and TRBJ1-6; D is possibly TRBD1 (5 bases). Trimming took off 1 base at V and 9 bases at J, with 10 bases between the two ends. The CDR3 loop spans 14 amino acids. CDR1 and CDR2 from the germline V gene are SEHNR and FQNEAQ (reference sequence). The CDR3 sequence: CASSLGREASPLHF. The sequenced part of the CDR3 DNA is TGTGCCAGCAGCTTAGGCAGGGAAGCTTCACCC.

There are many counts of this clone. The DNA ends 3 residues before the CDR3 does, and the rest of the CDR3 is filled in from the germline J gene. J is TRBJ2-5 and V is TRBV18; 7 bases are shared with TRBD2. V was clipped by 8 bases and J by 2 bases; unmatched bases: 14. Germline CDR1 and CDR2: KGHSH and LQKENI. CDR3 length: 16 residues. CDR3 sequence: CASRSGEGGDQETQYF. CDR3 DNA (partial): TGTGCCAGCCGATCTGGTGAGGGAGGGGATCAAGAGACC.

At least ten counts were recorded for this clone. The CDR3 end falls 3 residues outside the read, so it is completed with the germline J gene. This chain connects TRBV6-2 or TRBV6-3 to TRBJ1-2, with D possibly matching TRBD1 (6 bases). The germline V gene has CDR1 MNHEY and CDR2 SVGEGT. The CDR3 has 13 residues. CDR3 amino acids: CASSYRQQGGYTF. The part of the CDR3 DNA that was read is TGTGCCAGCAGTTACCGGCAGCAGGGGGGC.

This clone has only a few counts. The read terminates 3 residues before the CDR3 end, so the remaining end is supplied by the germline J gene. The rearrangement links TRBV30 to TRBJ2-4; D perhaps matches TRBD2 (7 bases). The CDR3 length is 13 residues. In germline, CDR1 is GTSNPN, CDR2 SVGIG (reference sequence). CDR3 sequence reads: CASSGMGGAGQYF. Incomplete CDR3 DNA: TGTGCCTCATCGGGTATGGGGGGGGCTGGT.

This clone was detected many times. Read coverage stops 3 residues before the CDR3 terminus; the germline J gene supplies the remainder. The chain couples TRBV6-2 or TRBV6-3 to TRBJ2-5; 7 nucleotides align to TRBD1. The CDR3 length is 13 residues. CDR1 and CDR2 from the germline V gene are MNHEY and SVGEGT. The sequenced part of the CDR3 DNA is TGTGGCGCGCAGGGACAGCCGCAAGAGACC. It specifies CGAQGQPQET. The CDR3 as a whole reads CGAQGQPQETQYF.

This clone has a count of ten or more. Coverage ceases 3 residues before the CDR3 finishes, and the germline J gene fills in the end. The chain uses TRBV5-1 and TRBJ1-4; no definite D call. The CDR3 consists of 15 residues. V dropped 0 bases and J dropped 6 bases, with 12 bases sitting between them. The V gene's germline CDR1 is SGHRS and CDR2 YFSETQ. Incomplete CDR3 DNA: TGCGCCAGCAGCTTGGAGGGCTCCTGGGATGAAAAA. Encoded protein: CASSLEGSWDEK. The CDR3 in its entirety is CASSLEGSWDEKLFF.

This clone showed up many times. The CDR3 is cut off 3 residues early in the read; its end comes from the germline J gene. The chain uses TRBV5-1 and TRBJ2-7; perhaps TRBD1 as D (5 bases). V lost 5 bases, J lost 5 bases, and 8 bases lay in between. Per germline, CDR1 SGHRS and CDR2 YFSETQ. The CDR3 length is 11 residues. CDR3 bases read: TGCGCCAGCAGGCTAGGGGACGAG. Translation: CASRLGDE. The full CDR3 reads CASRLGDEQYF.

This clone showed up many times. The missing CDR3 end, 3 residues past where the read stops, is filled in from the germline J gene. J is TRBJ1-4 and V is TRBV30; D is unresolved. Trimming removed 0 bases from V and 3 bases from J, with 8 bases in between. Germline assignment: CDR1 GTSNPN and CDR2 SVGIG (reference sequence). This CDR3 spans 14 amino acids. Here the CDR3 reads CAWSVFTANEKLFF. The part of the CDR3 DNA that was read is TGTGCCTGGAGTGTATTTACTGCTAATGAAAAA. The full variable domain, completed using reference TRBV30 and TRBJ1-4, is SQTIHQWPATLVQPVGSPLSLECTVEGTSNPNLYWYRQAAGRGLQLLFYSVGIGQISSEVPQNLSASRPQDRQFILSSKKLLLSDSGFYLCAWSVFTANEKLFFGSGTQLSVL.

This clone was seen a handful of times. The DNA ends 3 residues before the CDR3 does, and the rest of the CDR3 is filled in from the germline J gene. The chain uses TRBV19 and TRBJ1-2; perhaps TRBD1 as D (5 bases). Germline lookup yields CDR1 LNHDA and CDR2 SQIVND (reference sequence). The CDR3 is 15 residues long. The CDR3 is CASSISEGWNYDYTF. CDR3 bases read: TGTGCCAGTAGTATTTCGGAGGGGTGGAACTACGAC.

Of note for this clone: One end of the junction varies from germline; a read error may be responsible. The sequenced part of the CDR3 DNA is TGCAGTGCCCAATTCGGTGGGACTGGCAAGCAGCCC. It translates to CSAQFGGTGKQP. The whole CDR3 reads CSAQFGGTGKQPQHF. The rearrangement uses TRBV20-1 and TRBJ1-5, with D possibly matching TRBD1 (5 bases). The read ends 3 residues shy of where the CDR3 ends; the end is completed using the germline J gene. CDR1 is DFQATT and CDR2 is SNEGSKA in the germline V gene (reference sequence). CDR3 length equals 15 residues.

This clone was observed many times. CDR3 sequence reads: CSAYPGGVTDTQYF. CDR3 DNA (partial): TGCAGTGCTTACCCGGGGGGGGTCACAGATACG. The chain uses TRBV20-1 and TRBJ2-3; 8 bases are shared with TRBD2. The read terminates 3 residues ahead of where the CDR3 ends, so the germline J gene completes it. Trimming cost V 5 bases and J 2 bases; bases outside gene matches: 6. Germline V gene data show CDR1 as DFQATT and CDR2 as SNEGSKA (reference sequence). The CDR3 sequence is 14 residues long.

At least ten counts were recorded for this clone. The read halts 3 residues ahead of the CDR3 end, with the missing end drawn from the germline J gene. The rearrangement uses TRBV5-1 and TRBJ2-6; 7 positions agree with TRBD1. Germline V gene lookup returns CDR1 SGHRS and CDR2 YFSETQ. With 4 bases clipped from V and 4 bases from J, the junction kept 5 bases outside the gene matches. CDR3 length equals 15 residues. The CDR3 reads CASSTDRAGANVLTF. CDR3 DNA (partial): TGCGCCAGCAGCACCGACAGGGCCGGGGCCAACGTC.

This clone was found many times. The CDR3 end falls 3 residues outside the read, so it is completed with the germline J gene. The chain has TRBV5-1 and TRBJ1-1; TRBD1 is a possible D gene (6 bases). This CDR3 spans 14 amino acids. The germline CDR1 and CDR2 sequences are SGHRS and YFSETQ. V lost 3 bases and J lost 1, with 10 bases in between. CDR3 DNA (partial): TGCGCCAGCAGCTCCCGAGGGGGGAACACTGAA. Translating it yields CASSSRGGNTE. The whole CDR3 protein is CASSSRGGNTEAFF.

The table lists this clone with many counts. The read ends 3 residues shy of where the CDR3 ends; the end is completed using the germline J gene. V gene TRBV5-4 combines with J gene TRBJ1-1, with 7 positions matching TRBD1. CDR1 and CDR2 (germline): SGHNT, YYREEE (reference sequence). V lost 2 bases to trimming and J lost 4 bases; unmatched junction nucleotides: 5. The CDR3 loop spans 14 amino acids. This CDR3 reads CASSFEGASTEAFF. The sequenced CDR3 bases are TGTGCCAGCAGCTTTGAGGGGGCGAGCACTGAA.

This clone has ten or more counts. The read terminates 3 residues before the CDR3 end, so the remaining end is supplied by the germline J gene. The gene calls are TRBV19 and TRBJ2-5; D is perhaps TRBD2 (6 bases). With 1 base removed from V and 2 bases from J, the gap between germline ends came to 8 bases. Germline lookup yields CDR1 LNHDA and CDR2 SQIVND (reference sequence). CDR3 length: 14 amino acids. The sequenced part of the CDR3 DNA is TGTGCCAGTAGTATAGGGGCGGGGCAAGAGACC. Its translation is CASSIGAGQET. The full CDR3 sequence reads CASSIGAGQETQYF.

In regard to this clone: The CDR3 end is not reached by the read, which stops 3 residues before it; the germline J gene fills it in. The rearrangement uses TRBV2 and TRBJ1-1; TRBD1 aligns across 7 bases. Trimming at V came to 5 bases and at J to 0 bases, leaving 6 bases not matched to a gene. This CDR3 is 15 amino acids long. Germline CDR1 is SNHLY and CDR2 is FYNNEI. CDR3 amino acids: CASSKNRGMNTEAFF. The sequenced part of the CDR3 DNA is TGTGCCAGCAGTAAAAACAGGGGAATGAACACTGAA.

This clone appeared many times. The CDR3 extends 3 residues past the end of the read, so its final part is completed from the germline J gene. The chain combines TRBV2 with TRBJ2-7, with TRBD1 matching over 7 bases. The V gene end was trimmed by 5 bases and the J gene end by 2 bases; junction bases not matched to a gene: 9. The germline CDR1 and CDR2 sequences are SNHLY and FYNNEI. The CDR3 sequence is 15 residues long. CDR3 DNA, as far as it was read: TGTGCCAGCAGTTCTATCGGGACAGAGACCTACGAG. Its translation is CASSSIGTETYE. The entire CDR3 reads CASSSIGTETYEQYF.

This clone was detected ten times or more. With the read ending 3 residues before the CDR3 end, the germline J gene is used to fill in that end. The chain has TRBV7-9 and TRBJ1-3, with D hard to call. Germline V CDR1 and CDR2: SEHNR, FQNEAQ (reference sequence). V dropped 2 bases and J dropped 4 bases, with 9 bases sitting between them. The CDR3 is made up of 14 amino acids. The chain's CDR3 is CASSLLTFGNTIYF. The part of the CDR3 DNA that was read is TGTGCCAGCAGCTTATTAACATTCGGAAACACC.

This clone was detected ten times or more. The junction differs from germline at one of its ends, possibly a read error. The read halts 3 residues ahead of the CDR3 end, with the missing end drawn from the germline J gene. This rearrangement joins TRBV6-1 to TRBJ1-2; 7 nucleotides match TRBD1. Germline V gene lookup returns CDR1 MNHNS and CDR2 SASEGT. This CDR3 contains 13 residues. Here the CDR3 reads CASSEAGTAGYTF. CDR3 DNA (partial): TGTGCCAGCAGCGAAGCGGGGACAGCCGGC.

This clone was detected a few times. The read stops 3 residues short of the end of the CDR3; the missing end is completed from the germline J gene. The V call is TRBV7-3, the J call TRBJ1-2; D remains ambiguous. Germline V gives CDR1 SGHTA, CDR2 FQGTGA. The CDR3 has 17 amino acids. Partial CDR3 DNA: TGTGCCAGCAGCCCCAACCCGAGCGGGAGGATCGAAGATGAC. This gives the protein CASSPNPSGRIEDD. In full, the CDR3 reads CASSPNPSGRIEDDYTF.

This clone was detected ten times or more. The DNA ends 3 residues before the CDR3 does, and the rest of the CDR3 is filled in from the germline J gene. The chain employs TRBV7-9 and TRBJ2-1; possible D gene TRBD1, 5 bases. The CDR3 has 15 residues. Germline CDR1 SEHNR, CDR2 FQNEAQ (reference sequence). V was cut by 4 bases and J by 8 bases, with 18 bases left in between. Here the CDR3 reads CASSYTGLNHDEQFF. The covered CDR3 bases are TGTGCCAGCAGCTATACAGGTTTGAATCATGATGAG. Using reference TRBV7-9 and TRBJ2-1 for the parts outside the CDR3, the full variable domain is DTGVSQNPRHKITKRGQNVTFRCDPISEHNRLYWYRQTLGQGPEFLTYFQNEAQLEKSRLLSDRFSAERPKGSFSTLEIQRTEQGDSAMYLCASSYTGLNHDEQFFGPGTRLTVL.